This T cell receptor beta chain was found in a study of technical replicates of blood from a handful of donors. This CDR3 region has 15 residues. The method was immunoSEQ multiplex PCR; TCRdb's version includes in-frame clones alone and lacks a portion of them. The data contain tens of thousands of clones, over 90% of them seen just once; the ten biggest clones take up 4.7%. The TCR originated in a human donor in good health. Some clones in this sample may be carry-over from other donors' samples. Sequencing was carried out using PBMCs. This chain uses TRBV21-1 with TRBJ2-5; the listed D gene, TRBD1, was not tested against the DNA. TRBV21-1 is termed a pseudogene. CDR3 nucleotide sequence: TGTGCCAGCAGCAAATTGGGGGACAGGGGGGAGACCCAGTACTTC. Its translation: CASSKLGDRGETQYF.